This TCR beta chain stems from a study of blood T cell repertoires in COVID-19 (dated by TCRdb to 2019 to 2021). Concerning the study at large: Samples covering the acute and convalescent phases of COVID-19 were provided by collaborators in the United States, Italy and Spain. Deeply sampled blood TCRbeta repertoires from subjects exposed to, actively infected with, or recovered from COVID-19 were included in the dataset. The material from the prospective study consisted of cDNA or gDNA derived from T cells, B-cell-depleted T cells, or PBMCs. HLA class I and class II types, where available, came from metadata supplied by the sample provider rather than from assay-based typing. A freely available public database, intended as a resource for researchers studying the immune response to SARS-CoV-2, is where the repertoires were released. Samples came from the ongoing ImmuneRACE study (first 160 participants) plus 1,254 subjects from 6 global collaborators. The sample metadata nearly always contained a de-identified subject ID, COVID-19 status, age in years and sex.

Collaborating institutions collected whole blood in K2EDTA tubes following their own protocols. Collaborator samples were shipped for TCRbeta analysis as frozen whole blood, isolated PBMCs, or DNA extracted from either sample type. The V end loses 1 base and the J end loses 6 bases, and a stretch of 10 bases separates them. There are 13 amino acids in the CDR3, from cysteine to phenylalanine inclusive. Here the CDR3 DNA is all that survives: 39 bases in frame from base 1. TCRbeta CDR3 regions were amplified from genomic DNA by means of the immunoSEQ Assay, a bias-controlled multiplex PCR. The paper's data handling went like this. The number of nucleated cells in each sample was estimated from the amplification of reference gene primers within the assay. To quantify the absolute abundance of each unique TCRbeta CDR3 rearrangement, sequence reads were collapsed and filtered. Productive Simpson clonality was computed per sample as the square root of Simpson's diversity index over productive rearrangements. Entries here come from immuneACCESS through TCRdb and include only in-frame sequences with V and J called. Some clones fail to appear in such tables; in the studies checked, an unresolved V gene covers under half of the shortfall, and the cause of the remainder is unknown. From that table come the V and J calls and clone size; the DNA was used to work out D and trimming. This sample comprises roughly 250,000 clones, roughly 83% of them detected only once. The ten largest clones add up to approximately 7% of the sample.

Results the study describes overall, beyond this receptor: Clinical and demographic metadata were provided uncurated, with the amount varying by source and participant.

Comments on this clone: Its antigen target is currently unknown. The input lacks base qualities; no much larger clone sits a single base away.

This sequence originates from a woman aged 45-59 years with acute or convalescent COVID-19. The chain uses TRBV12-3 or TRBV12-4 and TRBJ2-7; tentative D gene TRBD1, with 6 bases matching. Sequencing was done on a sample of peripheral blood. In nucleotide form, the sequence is TGTGCCAGCAGTTTAGACACAGGGCCCGAGCAGTACTTC. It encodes CASSLDTGPEQYF.